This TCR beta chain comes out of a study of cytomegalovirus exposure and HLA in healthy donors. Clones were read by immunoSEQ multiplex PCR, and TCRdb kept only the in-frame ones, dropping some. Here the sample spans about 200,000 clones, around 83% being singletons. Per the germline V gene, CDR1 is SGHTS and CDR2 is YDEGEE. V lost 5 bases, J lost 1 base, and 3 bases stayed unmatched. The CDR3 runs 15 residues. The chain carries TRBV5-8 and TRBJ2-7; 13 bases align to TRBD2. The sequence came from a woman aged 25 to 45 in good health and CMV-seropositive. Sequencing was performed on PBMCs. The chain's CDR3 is CASRPGLAGSYEQYF. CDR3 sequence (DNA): TGTGCCAGCAGACCGGGACTAGCGGGATCCTACGAGCAGTACTTC.